Detailed here is one T cell receptor beta chain. Sequencing of TCR beta, carried out with a high-throughput approach, was applied to CD8+ and CD4+ T cells from the blood. FACS was used to enrich TEMRA cells, whereas the CD8+ and CD4+ T cells were obtained by negative isolation. The data stem from a study of CD8 T cells in Susac syndrome. With random hexamers, reverse transcription was performed on roughly 0.5 to 1 ug of RNA. TCRdb re-called the immunoSEQ multiplex PCR reads through MiXCR, storing one row per CDR3 protein. Here the sample spans about 80,000 distinct CDR3 sequences, roughly 94% being singletons. Sequencing used CD8+ T cells from PBMCs. The sequence was obtained from a human donor in good health.

The CDR3 DNA follows: TGTGCCAGCAGCGATGCTGACCGGGAAGCTAAATTTGGGGCCAACGTCCTGACTTTC. Encoded protein: CASSDADREAKFGANVLTF. The genes are TRBV9 and TRBJ2-6, with D possibly being TRBD2 (5 bases). V lost 3 bases and J 3 bases, leaving 22 bases between the germline ends. Germline CDR1 reads SGDLS; CDR2 reads YYNGEE. This CDR3 contains 19 residues.